This TCR beta chain stems from a study of response to subunit inactivated influenza vaccine. Each CDR3 protein gets one entry after TCRdb re-called the RT-PCR reads with MiXCR. The table records more than 700,000 distinct CDR3 sequences, 21% of them present only once. The length of the CDR3 is 13 residues. The V segment lost 5 bases and the J segment 4 bases; nucleotides outside the gene matches: 4. Ten or more counts support this clonotype. This receptor was taken from a man aged 45 to 65 who received an inactivated influenza vaccine. The sample was PBMCs from blood, taken 5 to 6 days after vaccination. The chain combines TRBV12-3 or TRBV12-4 with TRBJ1-2; 7 bases align to TRBD1. The CDR3 coding sequence is TGTGCCAGCAGTCAGACAGGGACCTATGGCTACACCTTC. Translating it yields CASSQTGTYGYTF.